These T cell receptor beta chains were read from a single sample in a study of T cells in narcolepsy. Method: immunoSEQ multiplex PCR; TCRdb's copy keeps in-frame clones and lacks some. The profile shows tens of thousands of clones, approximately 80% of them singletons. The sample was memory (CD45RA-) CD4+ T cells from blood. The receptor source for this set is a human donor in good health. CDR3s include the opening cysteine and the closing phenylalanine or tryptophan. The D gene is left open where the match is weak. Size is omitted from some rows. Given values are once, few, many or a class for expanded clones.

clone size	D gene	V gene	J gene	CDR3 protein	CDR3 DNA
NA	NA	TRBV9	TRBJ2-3	CASSVGLNGGTDTQYF	TGTGCCAGCAGCGTAGGATTGAACGGGGGCACAGATACGCAGTATTTT
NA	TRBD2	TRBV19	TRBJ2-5	CASSMALAGAYQETQYF	TGTGCCAGTAGTATGGCACTAGCGGGGGCCTACCAAGAGACCCAGTACTTC
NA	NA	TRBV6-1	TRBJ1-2	CASSPAYGGNYGYTF	TGTGCCAGCAGTCCGGCTTATGGAGGGAACTATGGCTACACCTTC
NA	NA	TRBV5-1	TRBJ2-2	CASSLGQGTGELFF	TGCGCCAGCAGCTTGGGGCAGGGCACCGGGGAGCTGTTTTTT
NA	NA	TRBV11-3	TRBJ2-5	CASSNLRPPTNQETQYF	TGTGCCAGCAGCAACTTACGGCCTCCCACAAACCAAGAGACCCAGTACTTC
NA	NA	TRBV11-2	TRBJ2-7	CASSPIRRGRGRDYEQYF	TGTGCCAGCAGCCCAATTCGACGGGGTCGGGGACGGGACTACGAGCAGTACTTC
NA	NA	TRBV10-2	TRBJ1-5	CASSHRGDQPQHF	TGCGCCAGTAGCCACCGAGGAGATCAGCCCCAGCATTTT
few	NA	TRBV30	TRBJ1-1	CAWSTTTTGNTEAFF	TGTGCCTGGAGTACGACTACTACAGGGAACACTGAAGCTTTCTTT
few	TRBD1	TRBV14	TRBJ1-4	CASSPDRGRYEKLFF	TGTGCCAGCAGCCCGGACAGGGGGCGATATGAAAAACTGTTTTTT
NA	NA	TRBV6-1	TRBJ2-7	CASSDPSEFRDEQYF	TGTGCCAGCAGTGACCCTTCGGAATTCAGGGACGAGCAGTACTTC